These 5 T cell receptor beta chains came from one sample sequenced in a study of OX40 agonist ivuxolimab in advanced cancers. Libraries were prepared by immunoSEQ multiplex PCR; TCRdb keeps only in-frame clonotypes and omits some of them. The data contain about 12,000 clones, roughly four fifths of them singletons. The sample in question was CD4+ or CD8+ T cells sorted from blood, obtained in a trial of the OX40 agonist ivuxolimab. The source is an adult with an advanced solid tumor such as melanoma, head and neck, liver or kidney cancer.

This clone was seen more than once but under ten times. In DNA form, the CDR3 reads TGTGCCAGCAGCTTAGCCCTTGAGCAAGAGACCCAGTACTTC. Protein sequence: CASSLALEQETQYF. This chain links TRBV27 with TRBJ2-5; D gene uncertain. Germline CDR1 is MNHEY and CDR2 is SMNVEV (reference sequence). V dropped 6 bases and J dropped 2 bases, with 13 bases sitting between them. The CDR3 is made up of 14 amino acids.

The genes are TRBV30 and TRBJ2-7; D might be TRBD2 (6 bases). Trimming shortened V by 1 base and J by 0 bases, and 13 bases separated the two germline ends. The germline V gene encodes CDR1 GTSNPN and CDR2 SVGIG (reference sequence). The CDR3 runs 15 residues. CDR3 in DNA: TGTGCCTGGAGTGGGAGCGGGTATAACTCCTACGAGCAGTACTTC. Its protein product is CAWSGSGYNSYEQYF. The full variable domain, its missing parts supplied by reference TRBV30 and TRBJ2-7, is SQTIHQWPATLVQPVGSPLSLECTVEGTSNPNLYWYRQAAGRGLQLLFYSVGIGQISSEVPQNLSASRPQDRQFILSSKKLLLSDSGFYLCAWSGSGYNSYEQYFGPGTRLTVT.

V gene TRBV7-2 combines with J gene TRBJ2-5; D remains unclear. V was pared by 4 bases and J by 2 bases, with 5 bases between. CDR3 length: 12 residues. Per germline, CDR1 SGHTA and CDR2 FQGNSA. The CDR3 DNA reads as TGTGCCAGCAGCTCTTTACAAGAGACCCAGTACTTC. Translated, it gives CASSSLQETQYF.

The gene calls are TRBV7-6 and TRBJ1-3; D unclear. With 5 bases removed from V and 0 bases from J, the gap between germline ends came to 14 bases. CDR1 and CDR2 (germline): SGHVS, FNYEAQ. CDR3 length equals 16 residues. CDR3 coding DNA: TGTGCCAGCAGCCCGAACAGCCTGAGCTCTGGAAACACCATATATTTT. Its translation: CASSPNSLSSGNTIYF.

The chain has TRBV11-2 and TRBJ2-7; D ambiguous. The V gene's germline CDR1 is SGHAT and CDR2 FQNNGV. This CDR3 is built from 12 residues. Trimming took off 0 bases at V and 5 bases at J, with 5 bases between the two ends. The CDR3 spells CASSLDLNEQYF. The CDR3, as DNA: TGTGCCAGCAGCTTAGACCTTAACGAGCAGTACTTC.